This T cell receptor (beta chain) was observed in a study of T cell repertoires in cytomegalovirus infection. Study information: From public TCR beta signatures came an indication of both CMV infection and matching HLA type.

Findings of the study overall: The study found HLA-C-restricted CMV-specific TCR beta clonotypes dominating the ex vivo response. There were carriers of CMV plus the relevant HLA, and cumulative public TCR beta family frequency identified them.

In TCRdb, the reads were re-called with MiXCR into one record per CDR3 protein. The table has 300,000 to 400,000 distinct CDR3 sequences, more than 8% seen once. Trimming pared 2 bases from V and 4 bases from J, leaving 14 bases between. CDR3 length: 15 amino acids. Germline V gives CDR1 SGHTA, CDR2 FQGTGA. This clonotype was seen ten or more times. Antigen unknown. The chain is built from TRBV7-3 and TRBJ1-1; D uncertain. Sequencing used PBMCs. The sequence came from a human donor in good health (CMV status not recorded). Some clones in this sample may be carry-over from other donors' samples. The CDR3 sequence: CASSLGFGPGTEAFF. For the CDR3, the DNA is TGTGCCAGCAGCTTAGGGTTCGGGCCTGGCACTGAAGCTTTCTTT.